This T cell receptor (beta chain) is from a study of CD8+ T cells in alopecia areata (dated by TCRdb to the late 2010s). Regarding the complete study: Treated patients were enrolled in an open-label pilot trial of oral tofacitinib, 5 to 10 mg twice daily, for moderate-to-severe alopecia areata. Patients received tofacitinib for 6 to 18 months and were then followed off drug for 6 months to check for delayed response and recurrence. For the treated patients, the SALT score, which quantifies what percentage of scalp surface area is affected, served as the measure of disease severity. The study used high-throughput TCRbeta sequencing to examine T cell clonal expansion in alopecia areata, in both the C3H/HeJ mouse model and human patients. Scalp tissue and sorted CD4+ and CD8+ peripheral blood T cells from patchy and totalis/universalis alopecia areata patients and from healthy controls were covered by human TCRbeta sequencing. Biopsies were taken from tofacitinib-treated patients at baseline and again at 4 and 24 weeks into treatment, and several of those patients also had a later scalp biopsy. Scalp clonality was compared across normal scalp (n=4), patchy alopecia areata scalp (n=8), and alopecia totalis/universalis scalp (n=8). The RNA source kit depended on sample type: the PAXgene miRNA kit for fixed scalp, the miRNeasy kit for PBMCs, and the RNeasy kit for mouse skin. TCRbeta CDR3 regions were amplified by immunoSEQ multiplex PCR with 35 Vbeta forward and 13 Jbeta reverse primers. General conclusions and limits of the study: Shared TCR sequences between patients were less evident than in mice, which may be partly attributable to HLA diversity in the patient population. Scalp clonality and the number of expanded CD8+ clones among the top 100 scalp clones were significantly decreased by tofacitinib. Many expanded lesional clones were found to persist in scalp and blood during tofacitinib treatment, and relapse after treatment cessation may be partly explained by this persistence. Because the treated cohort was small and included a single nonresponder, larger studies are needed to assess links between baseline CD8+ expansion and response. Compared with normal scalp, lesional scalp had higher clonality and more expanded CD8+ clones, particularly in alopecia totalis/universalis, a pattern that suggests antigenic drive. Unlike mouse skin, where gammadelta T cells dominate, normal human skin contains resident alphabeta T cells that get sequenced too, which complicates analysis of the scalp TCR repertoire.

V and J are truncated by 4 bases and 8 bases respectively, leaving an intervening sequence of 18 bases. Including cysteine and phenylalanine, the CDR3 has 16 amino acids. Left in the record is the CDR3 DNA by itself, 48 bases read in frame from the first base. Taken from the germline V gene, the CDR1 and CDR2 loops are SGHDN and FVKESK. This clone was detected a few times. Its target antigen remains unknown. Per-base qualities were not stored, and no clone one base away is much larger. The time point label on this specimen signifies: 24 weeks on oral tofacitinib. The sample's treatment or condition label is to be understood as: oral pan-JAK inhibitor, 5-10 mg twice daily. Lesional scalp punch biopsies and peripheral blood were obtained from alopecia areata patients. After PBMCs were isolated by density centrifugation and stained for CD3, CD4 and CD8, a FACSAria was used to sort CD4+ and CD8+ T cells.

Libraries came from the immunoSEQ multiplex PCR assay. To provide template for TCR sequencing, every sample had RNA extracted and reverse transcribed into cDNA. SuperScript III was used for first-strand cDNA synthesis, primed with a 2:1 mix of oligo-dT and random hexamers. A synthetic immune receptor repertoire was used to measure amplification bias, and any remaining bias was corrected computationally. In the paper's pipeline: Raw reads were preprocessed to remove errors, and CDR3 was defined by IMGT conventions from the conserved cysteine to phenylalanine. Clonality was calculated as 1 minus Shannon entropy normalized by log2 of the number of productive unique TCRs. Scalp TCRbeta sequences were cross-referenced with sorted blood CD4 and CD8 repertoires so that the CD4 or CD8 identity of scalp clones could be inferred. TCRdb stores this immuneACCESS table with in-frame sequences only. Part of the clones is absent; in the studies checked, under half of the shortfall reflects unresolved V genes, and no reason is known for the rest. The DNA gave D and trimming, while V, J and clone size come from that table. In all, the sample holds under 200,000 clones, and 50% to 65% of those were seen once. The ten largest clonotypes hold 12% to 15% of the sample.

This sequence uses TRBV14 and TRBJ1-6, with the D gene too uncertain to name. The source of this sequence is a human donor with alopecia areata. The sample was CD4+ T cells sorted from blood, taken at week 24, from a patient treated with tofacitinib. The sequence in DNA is TGTGCCAGCAGCCCAATTGGGTCTGGTCGGGATTCACCCCTCCACTTT. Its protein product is CASSPIGSGRDSPLHF.